The 9 T cell receptor beta chains listed next were all sequenced from one sample in a study of cytomegalovirus exposure and HLA in healthy donors. Both 60 Vbeta primers and 13 Jbeta primers went into the PCR. Data came from immunoSEQ multiplex PCR; TCRdb stores just in-frame clones and leaves some out. Of some 140,000 clones in the sample, less than 80% are singletons; the top ten hold around 4.2%. The sample consisted of PBMCs. The receptors stem from a man aged 45-65 years in good health and CMV-seropositive.

The chain carries TRBV9 and TRBJ2-3; 7 nucleotides agree with TRBD2. The CDR3 is made up of 15 amino acids. Looked up from germline, CDR1 is SGDLS and CDR2 is YYNGEE. The junction had 4 bases not matched to a gene; V was cut back by 2 bases and J by 1 base. The CDR3 sequence: CASSVTSVGTDTQYF. The CDR3 nucleotides read TGTGCCAGCAGCGTTACTAGCGTGGGCACAGATACGCAGTATTTT.

The chain combines TRBV5-1 with TRBJ1-3; D perhaps matches TRBD1 (6 bases). V lost 3 bases to trimming and J lost 0 bases, with 13 bases between them. Germline V gene sequence: CDR1 SGHRS, CDR2 YFSETQ. This CDR3 is built from 16 residues. As DNA, the CDR3 is TGCGCCAGCAGCTCTACGACAGGAATCTCTGGAAACACCATATATTTT. Its translation: CASSSTTGISGNTIYF.

The V gene is TRBV6-5, the J gene TRBJ2-7, with D possibly matching TRBD1 (5 bases). Germline lookup yields CDR1 MNHEY and CDR2 SVGAGI. V was clipped by 2 bases and J by 1 base, with 9 bases between them. The CDR3 spans 14 residues. The CDR3 reads CASSYNRRSYEQYF. The DNA of the CDR3 is TGTGCCAGCAGTTACAACAGGCGATCCTACGAGCAGTACTTC.

This clone appeared a few times. The rearrangement joins TRBV27 to TRBJ1-5; D may be TRBD1 (6 bases). V shed 6 bases and J shed 6 bases, with 15 bases lying between them. The CDR3 extends over 14 amino acids. Germline V gene data show CDR1 as MNHEY and CDR2 as SMNVEV (reference sequence). The CDR3 sequence: CASRQGMRSQPQHF. The CDR3 DNA sequence: TGTGCCAGCAGGCAGGGGATGAGGAGTCAGCCCCAGCATTTT.

J is TRBJ2-7 and V is TRBV6-6; D is perhaps TRBD1 (6 bases). CDR1 and CDR2 from the germline V gene are MNHNY and SVGAGI (reference sequence). This CDR3 is built from 14 residues. Trimming removed 8 bases from V and 6 bases from J, with 20 bases in between. CDR3 DNA: TGTGCCAGCCGGATGGACAGTCTTGGGGGCGAGCAGTACTTC. The encoded protein is CASRMDSLGGEQYF.

The V call is TRBV27, the J call TRBJ1-1; D unresolved. This CDR3 has 13 amino acids. Trimming removed 0 bases from V and 5 bases from J, with 7 bases in between. Germline V gives CDR1 MNHEY, CDR2 SMNVEV (reference sequence). The CDR3 DNA reads as TGTGCCAGCAGTTTATCGCGCGGGACTGAAGCTTTCTTT. Translation gives CASSLSRGTEAFF.

In its sample, this clone was seen many times. The chain couples TRBV11-2 to TRBJ2-5; a possible D gene is TRBD2 (6 bases). CDR3 length: 13 amino acids. CDR1 SGHAT and CDR2 FQNNGV come from the germline V gene. The ends were cut back, 5 bases at V and 9 bases at J, with 16 bases in the middle. The CDR3 sequence: CASSQGGVPAQYF. The CDR3, as DNA: TGTGCCAGCAGCCAAGGCGGGGTACCGGCCCAGTACTTC.

V is TRBV5-1 and J is TRBJ2-6; tentatively, D is TRBD1 (5 bases). This CDR3 is 17 amino acids long. Trimming stripped 0 bases from V and 0 bases from J, with 10 bases between. Germline V gene sequence: CDR1 SGHRS, CDR2 YFSETQ. The CDR3 coding sequence is TGCGCCAGCAGCTTGGCAGGGCCCCGCTCTGGGGCCAACGTCCTGACTTTC. Translated: CASSLAGPRSGANVLTF.

The rearrangement joins TRBV27 to TRBJ1-6, with 7 bases matching TRBD1. In germline, CDR1 is MNHEY, CDR2 SMNVEV (reference sequence). There are 16 residues in the CDR3. The junction had 7 bases not matched to a gene; V was cut back by 6 bases and J by 2 bases. The CDR3 loop reads CASRSRDRTYNSPLHF. The CDR3 coding sequence is TGTGCCAGCAGGTCCCGGGACAGAACCTATAATTCACCCCTCCACTTT.